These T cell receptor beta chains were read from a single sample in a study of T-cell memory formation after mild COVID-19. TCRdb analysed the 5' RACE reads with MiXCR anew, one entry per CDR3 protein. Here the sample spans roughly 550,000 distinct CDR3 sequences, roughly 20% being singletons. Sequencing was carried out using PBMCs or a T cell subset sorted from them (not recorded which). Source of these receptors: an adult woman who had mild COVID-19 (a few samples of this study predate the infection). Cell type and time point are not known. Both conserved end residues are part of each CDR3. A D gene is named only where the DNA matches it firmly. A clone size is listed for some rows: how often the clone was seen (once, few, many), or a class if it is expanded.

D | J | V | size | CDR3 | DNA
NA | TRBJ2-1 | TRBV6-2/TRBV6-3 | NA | CASRTYTRPYSYNEQFF | TGTGCCAGCAGAACTTATACGCGGCCGTACTCCTACAATGAGCAGTTCTTC
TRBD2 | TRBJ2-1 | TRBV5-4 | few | CASSWGLAGGGEQFF | TGTGCCAGCAGCTGGGGACTAGCGGGAGGTGGGGAGCAGTTCTTC
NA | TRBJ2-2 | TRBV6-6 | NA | CASSYFGGNTGELFF | TGTGCCAGCAGTTACTTCGGGGGGAACACCGGGGAGCTGTTTTTT
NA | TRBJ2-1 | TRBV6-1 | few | CASSDQPRDWNFF | TGTGCCAGCAGTGACCAGCCCCGGGACTGGAATTTCTTC
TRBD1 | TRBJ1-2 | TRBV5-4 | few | CASSFPGTGAGGYTF | TGTGCCAGCAGCTTCCCCGGGACAGGGGCTGGGGGCTACACCTTC
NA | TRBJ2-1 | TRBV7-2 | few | CASSPRDNQFF | TGTGCCAGCAGCCCCCGGGACAACCAGTTCTTC
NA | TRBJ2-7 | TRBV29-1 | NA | CSVEESQAGDYEQYF | TGCAGCGTTGAAGAATCTCAAGCGGGCGACTACGAGCAGTACTTC
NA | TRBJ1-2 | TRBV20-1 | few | CSAVGGYTF | TGCAGTGCTGTTGGTGGCTACACCTTC
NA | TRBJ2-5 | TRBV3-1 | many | CASSLSWGQYF | TGTGCCAGCAGCCTCTCATGGGGCCAGTACTTC
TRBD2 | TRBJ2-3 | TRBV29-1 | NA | CSVLAGGPDTQYF | TGCAGCGTACTAGCGGGAGGCCCAGATACGCAGTATTTT
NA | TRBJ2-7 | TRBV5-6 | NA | CASSLAVINYEQYF | TGTGCCAGCAGCTTGGCGGTCATAAACTACGAGCAGTACTTC
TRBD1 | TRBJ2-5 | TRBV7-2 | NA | CASRRTGGQETQYF | TGTGCCAGCAGGCGGACAGGGGGCCAAGAGACCCAGTACTTC
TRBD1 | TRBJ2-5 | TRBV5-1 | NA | CASSDPTGLLQETQYF | TGCGCCAGCAGTGATCCGACAGGGCTGTTGCAAGAGACCCAGTACTTC
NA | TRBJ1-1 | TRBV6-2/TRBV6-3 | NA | CASKSVPMNTEAFF | TGTGCCAGCAAGTCGGTACCCATGAACACTGAAGCTTTCTTT
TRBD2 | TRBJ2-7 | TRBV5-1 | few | CASSLGPSGGEQYF | TGCGCCAGCAGCTTGGGGCCATCGGGGGGCGAGCAGTACTTC
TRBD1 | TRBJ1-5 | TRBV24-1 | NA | CATSERTGVQPQHF | TGTGCCACCAGTGAGCGGACAGGGGTACAGCCCCAGCATTTT
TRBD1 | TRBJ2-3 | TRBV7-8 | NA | CASSRDRALTDTQYF | TGTGCCAGCAGCCGGGACAGGGCATTGACAGATACGCAGTATTTT
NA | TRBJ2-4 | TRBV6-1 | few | CASSSTGTVLAKNIQYF | TGTGCCAGCAGCTCTACAGGGACCGTATTGGCCAAAAACATTCAGTACTTC
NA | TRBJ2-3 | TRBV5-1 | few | CASSPDQRGQYF | TGCGCCAGCAGCCCTGACCAAAGGGGGCAGTATTTT
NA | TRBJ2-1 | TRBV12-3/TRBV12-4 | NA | CASSSTGLASNEQFF | TGTGCCAGCAGCTCTACTGGGCTAGCTAGCAATGAGCAGTTCTTC
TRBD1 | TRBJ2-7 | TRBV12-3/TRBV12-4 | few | CASSFEQGFSYEQYF | TGTGCCAGCAGTTTCGAACAGGGGTTCTCCTACGAGCAGTACTTC
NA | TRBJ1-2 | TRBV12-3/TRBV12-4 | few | CASGPGASHYGYTF | TGTGCCAGCGGACCCGGGGCGTCCCACTATGGCTACACCTTC
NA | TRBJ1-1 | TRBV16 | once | CASRPGAGSSFF | TGTGCCAGCAGGCCAGGGGCCGGTTCCTCTTTCTTT
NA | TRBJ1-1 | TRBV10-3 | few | CATVTESMNTEAFF | TGTGCCACCGTAACGGAGTCAATGAACACTGAAGCTTTCTTT
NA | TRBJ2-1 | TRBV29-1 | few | CSVENRTNEQFF | TGCAGCGTTGAAAATAGGACCAATGAGCAGTTCTTC
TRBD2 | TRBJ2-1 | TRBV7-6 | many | CASSSGTSGYNEQFF | TGTGCCAGCAGCTCCGGGACTAGCGGTTACAATGAGCAGTTCTTC
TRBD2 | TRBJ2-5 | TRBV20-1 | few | CSASWRGVGETQYF | TGCAGTGCTAGCTGGCGGGGGGTGGGAGAGACCCAGTACTTC
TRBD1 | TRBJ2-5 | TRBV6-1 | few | CASSDRTGAGWDQETQYF | TGTGCCAGCAGTGACAGGACAGGGGCGGGATGGGACCAAGAGACCCAGTACTTC
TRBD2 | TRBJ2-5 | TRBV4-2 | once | CASSQDLAGVETQYF | TGTGCCAGCAGCCAAGATCTAGCGGGAGTAGAGACCCAGTACTTC
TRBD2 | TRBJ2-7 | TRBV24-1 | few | CATSDSPGTSGSYEQYF | TGTGCCACCAGTGATTCGCCCGGGACTAGCGGTTCCTACGAGCAGTACTTC
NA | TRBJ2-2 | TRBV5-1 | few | CASSLSQLTTGELFF | TGCGCCAGCAGCTTGTCACAGCTCACCACCGGGGAGCTGTTTTTT
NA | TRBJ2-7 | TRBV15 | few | CATSRDLTGQQYF | TGTGCCACCAGCAGGGACTTAACCGGTCAGCAGTACTTC
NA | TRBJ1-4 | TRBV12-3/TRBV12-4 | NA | CASSLNGGRRNEKLFF | TGTGCCAGCAGTCTGAACGGGGGGCGGAGGAATGAAAAACTGTTTTTT
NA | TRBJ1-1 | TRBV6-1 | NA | CASSSGWAEAFF | TGTGCCAGCAGCTCCGGCTGGGCTGAAGCTTTCTTT
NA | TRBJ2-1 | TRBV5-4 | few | CASSSTANRGNEQFF | TGTGCCAGCAGCTCTACGGCCAATAGAGGAAATGAGCAGTTCTTC
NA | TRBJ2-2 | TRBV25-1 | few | CASLVANTGELFF | TGTGCCAGCCTGGTCGCGAACACCGGGGAGCTGTTTTTT
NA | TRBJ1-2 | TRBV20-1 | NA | CSAKTNYGYTF | TGCAGTGCTAAGACTAACTATGGCTACACCTTC
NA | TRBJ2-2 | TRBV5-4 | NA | CASSRPGQNTGELFF | TGTGCCAGCAGCCGCCCGGGACAGAACACCGGGGAGCTGTTTTTT
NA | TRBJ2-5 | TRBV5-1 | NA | CASSERSGQETQYF | TGCGCCAGCAGCGAGAGAAGCGGGCAAGAGACCCAGTACTTC
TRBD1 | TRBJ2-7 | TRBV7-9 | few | CASSTAGTGTYEQYF | TGTGCCAGCAGCACAGCCGGGACAGGGACCTACGAGCAGTACTTC
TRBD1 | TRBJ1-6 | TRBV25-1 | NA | CATQGDRRLTLHF | TGTGCCACCCAGGGGGACAGACGCCTCACCCTCCACTTT
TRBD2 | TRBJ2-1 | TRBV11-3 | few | CASSQGGASGTYNEQFF | TGTGCCAGCAGCCAAGGGGGGGCTAGCGGGACTTACAATGAGCAGTTCTTC
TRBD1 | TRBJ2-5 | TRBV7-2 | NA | CASSLSGTQGNWETQYF | TGTGCCAGCAGCTTATCAGGAACACAGGGGAACTGGGAGACCCAGTACTTC
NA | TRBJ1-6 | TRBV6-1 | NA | CASSGPSWGATGLPLHF | TGTGCCAGCAGCGGGCCCTCTTGGGGGGCGACTGGTTTACCCCTCCACTTT
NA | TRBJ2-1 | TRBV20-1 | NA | CSARDLYRDNEQFF | TGCAGTGCTAGAGATCTTTACAGGGACAATGAGCAGTTCTTC
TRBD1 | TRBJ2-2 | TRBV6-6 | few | CASSPGTGINTGELFF | TGTGCCAGCAGTCCCGGGACAGGCATTAACACCGGGGAGCTGTTTTTT
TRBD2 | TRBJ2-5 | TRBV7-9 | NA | CASSLILAKETQYF | TGTGCCAGCAGCTTGATACTAGCGAAAGAGACCCAGTACTTC
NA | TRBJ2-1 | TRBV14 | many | CASSRNLGNTYNEQFF | TGTGCCAGCAGCCGGAATCTAGGAAACACCTACAATGAGCAGTTCTTC
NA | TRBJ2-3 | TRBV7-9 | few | CASSLARWFETSTDTQYF | TGTGCCAGCAGCTTAGCACGCTGGTTTGAGACTAGCACAGATACGCAGTATTTT
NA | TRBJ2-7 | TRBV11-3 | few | CASSTFPRGLGEQYF | TGTGCCAGCAGCACGTTCCCTCGGGGGTTAGGCGAGCAGTACTTC
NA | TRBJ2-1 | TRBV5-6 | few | CASSFERELSYNEQFF | TGTGCCAGCAGCTTCGAAAGGGAGCTCTCCTACAATGAGCAGTTCTTC
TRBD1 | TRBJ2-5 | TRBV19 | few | CASSALDRGPWETQYF | TGTGCCAGTAGTGCCCTGGACAGGGGGCCATGGGAGACCCAGTACTTC
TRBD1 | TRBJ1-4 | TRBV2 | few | CASALGQGATNEKLFF | TGTGCCAGCGCTTTGGGACAGGGGGCGACTAATGAAAAACTGTTTTTT